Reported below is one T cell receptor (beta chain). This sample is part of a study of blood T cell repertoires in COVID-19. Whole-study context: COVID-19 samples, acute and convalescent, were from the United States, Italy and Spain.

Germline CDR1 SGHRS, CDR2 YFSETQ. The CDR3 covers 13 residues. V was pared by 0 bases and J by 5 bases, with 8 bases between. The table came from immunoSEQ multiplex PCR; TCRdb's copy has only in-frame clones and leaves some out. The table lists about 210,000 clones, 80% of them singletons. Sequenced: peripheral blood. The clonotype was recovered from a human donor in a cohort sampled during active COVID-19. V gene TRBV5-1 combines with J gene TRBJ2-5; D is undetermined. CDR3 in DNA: TGCGCCAGCAGCTTGGACCTCCAGGAGACCCAGTACTTC. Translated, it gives CASSLDLQETQYF.